The source of this T cell receptor beta chain is a study of T cells after yellow fever vaccination (dated by TCRdb to the late 2010s). In the study overall: Libraries from fractions with low cell numbers were prepared with the SMART-Seq v4 Ultra Low Input RNA kit. To follow T-cell clones before and after both primary and booster YFV17D yellow fever vaccination, bulk TCR alpha and beta repertoires underwent longitudinal sequencing. Blood samples were taken at several timepoints before and after primary and secondary immunization, and bulk PBMC replicates and cell subsets were isolated. Two healthy male donors, one aged 18 to 30 and one aged 30 to 40 years, made up the cohort. What the work shows at the level of the full study, not this receptor alone: Because only two donors were included in the study, the extent to which the findings can be generalized is limited. Computational filtering was required because FACS-sorted repertoires could contain abundant contaminating clonotypes from the bulk population. Most clones expanded after primary vaccination (around 97% of CD4 and 70% to 90% of CD8) were re-detected after the booster, suggesting that broad memory maintenance occurred. A small fraction of clonotypes showed up in both the CD4 and CD8 compartments, probably as a result of convergent recombination. Compared with the primary T-cell response, the secondary T-cell response was weaker but faster, peaking on day 5 rather than day 15.

TCR cDNA was synthesized by 5'RACE template switching, which introduced a universal primer site and unique molecular identifiers. Priming of cDNA synthesis was performed from both the TCR alpha and TCR beta constant segments. Libraries were amplified in two PCR steps, with sample barcodes and sequencing adapters added in the second step. Libraries were sequenced on Illumina HiSeq 2500 (2x100 bp) or NovaSeq (2x150 bp). Per the source publication's procedure: MIGEC was used to demultiplex reads and collapse the reads into UMI consensus sequences, and MiXCR was used for V(D)J alignment. Vaccine-responding clonotypes were identified with edgeR using replicate PBMC samples, with FDR below 0.01 and a log2 fold change above 5 up to day 15 being required. Bulk clonotypes were assigned CD4 or CD8 identity according to which sequenced CD4 or CD8 repertoire held them at higher abundance. TCRdb reprocessed the public reads (quality trimming at Q25 with fastp, clone calling with MiXCR) and kept in-frame beta chains. When rows share a CDR3 protein, they turn into one entry using the most common DNA and genes. In this record, the V and J calls reflect TCRdb's handling and not the investigators' own analysis. Here the sample has approximately 510,000 distinct CDR3 sequences; 21% occur a single time. 15% to 20% of the sample is held by the ten biggest clonotypes.

From a lookup of the germline V gene, CDR1 and CDR2 are KGHDR and SFDVKD. The CDR3 holds 17 amino acids from the cysteine to the phenylalanine. The kept DNA is CDR3 alone, 51 bases in frame from the first base. V is pruned by 5 bases and J by 2 bases, leaving 11 bases of the junction without a gene match. In the paper's terms, the treatment or condition label means: live attenuated yellow fever vaccine strain. At each blood-draw timepoint, two biological replicates of bulk PBMCs were obtained. A standard Ficoll-Paque protocol was used to isolate PBMCs from peripheral blood. RNA was extracted with TriZol from bulk PBMCs, CD4 and CD8 fractions, and dextramer-positive and dextramer-negative fractions. This clonotype has just a few counts. Its antigen has not been determined. No much larger clone is present one base from it, and per-base qualities are unavailable.

This chain is built from TRBV24-1 and TRBJ2-5, with 9 junctional bases fitting TRBD2. Sequences were derived from PBMCs, sampled roughly 23 days after the first yellow fever vaccination. This receptor was obtained from a man aged 18 to 29 who received the YFV17D yellow fever vaccine. The CDR3 reads CATSGPTLAGIQETQYF. The DNA sequence is TGTGCCACCAGTGGTCCCACCCTAGCGGGGATACAAGAGACCCAGTACTTC.